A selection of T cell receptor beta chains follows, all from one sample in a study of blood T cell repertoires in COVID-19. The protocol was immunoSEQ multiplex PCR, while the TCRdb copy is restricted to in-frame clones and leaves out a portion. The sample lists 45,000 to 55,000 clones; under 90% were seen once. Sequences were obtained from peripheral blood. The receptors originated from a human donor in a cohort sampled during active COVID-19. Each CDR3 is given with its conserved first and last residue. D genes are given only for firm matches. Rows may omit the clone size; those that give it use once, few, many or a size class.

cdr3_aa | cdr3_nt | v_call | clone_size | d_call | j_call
CASSQSLRDSYNEQFF | TGTGCCAGCAGCCAATCTCTCCGGGACAGTTACAATGAGCAGTTCTTC | TRBV5-5 | - | TRBD1 | TRBJ2-1
CASSPTGNEQFF | TGTGCCAGCAGCCCGACAGGGAATGAGCAGTTCTTC | TRBV3-1/TRBV3-2 | - | TRBD1 | TRBJ2-1
CASSLTGGRIEQFF | TGTGCCAGCAGTTTGACAGGTGGTCGGATTGAGCAGTTCTTC | TRBV5-4 | - | - | TRBJ2-1
CASSTDRDNIPYGYTF | TGTGCCAGCAGTACTGACCGGGACAATATTCCCTATGGCTACACCTTC | TRBV2 | - | - | TRBJ1-2
CASSPQGASPYEQYF | TGTGCCAGCAGTCCACAGGGGGCCTCTCCCTACGAGCAGTACTTC | TRBV6-5 | - | TRBD1 | TRBJ2-7
CASSPIFASVSIGELFF | TGTGCCAGCAGCCCCATTTTCGCTAGCGTCTCAATCGGGGAGCTGTTTTTT | TRBV7-2 | - | - | TRBJ2-2
CASSLELAGGREQYF | TGCGCCAGCAGCTTGGAGCTAGCGGGAGGACGAGAGCAGTACTTC | TRBV5-1 | - | TRBD2 | TRBJ2-7
CASSDPQGQYF | TGTGCCAGCAGTGACCCCCAGGGGCAGTACTTC | TRBV6-1 | - | - | TRBJ2-7
CASSSLRDRGGYGYTF | TGCGCCAGCAGCTCACTCCGGGACAGGGGAGGCTATGGCTACACCTTC | TRBV5-1 | - | TRBD1 | TRBJ1-2
CASSARLRQGTNVLTF | TGTGCCAGCAGCGCGCGCCTTCGACAGGGAACCAACGTCCTGACTTTC | TRBV7-2 | once | TRBD1 | TRBJ2-6
CASSQDGTGGEKLFF | TGTGCCAGCAGCCAAGACGGGACAGGGGGTGAAAAACTGTTTTTT | TRBV3-1/TRBV3-2 | - | TRBD1 | TRBJ1-4
CASSQALTLNSGNTIYF | TGCGCCAGCAGCCAAGCCCTAACGTTGAACTCTGGAAACACCATATATTTT | TRBV4-1 | once | - | TRBJ1-3
CASNRLASGRNEQFF | TGTGCCAGCAATCGTTTGGCTAGCGGGAGGAATGAGCAGTTCTTC | TRBV5-4 | - | TRBD2 | TRBJ2-1
CASSIDTFYEQYF | TGCGCCAGCAGCATCGACACATTTTACGAGCAGTACTTC | TRBV5-1 | - | - | TRBJ2-7
CASSQGTYTGELFF | TGTGCCAGCAGCCAAGGGACATACACCGGGGAGCTGTTTTTT | TRBV7-9 | once | - | TRBJ2-2
CASSLSGLAGGGETQYF | TGTGCCAGCAGCTTAAGCGGACTAGCGGGAGGTGGGGAGACCCAGTACTTC | TRBV7-2 | - | TRBD2 | TRBJ2-5
CASSTGLEQYF | TGTGCCAGCAGTACAGGGTTAGAGCAGTACTTC | TRBV12-3/TRBV12-4 | - | - | TRBJ2-7
CSVLRSQNTEAFF | TGCAGCGTTCTCAGGTCCCAGAACACTGAAGCTTTCTTT | TRBV29-1 | once | - | TRBJ1-1
CASSVEDLRYYEQYF | TGTGCCAGCAGCGTAGAGGACTTACGATACTACGAGCAGTACTTC | TRBV9 | once | - | TRBJ2-7
CASTRDRVDQPQHF | TGTGCCAGCACACGGGACAGGGTTGATCAGCCCCAGCATTTT | TRBV2 | few | TRBD1 | TRBJ1-5
CASSMWEGRHEQYF | TGTGCCAGTAGTATGTGGGAGGGCCGACACGAGCAGTACTTC | TRBV19 | - | TRBD2 | TRBJ2-7
CASSLGLAGGRVNEQFF | TGTGCCAGCAGTTTAGGGCTAGCGGGAGGGCGGGTGAATGAGCAGTTCTTC | TRBV28 | - | TRBD2 | TRBJ2-1
CASSLGSSGTGELFF | TGCGCCAGCAGCTTGGGTTCTAGCGGAACCGGGGAGCTGTTTTTT | TRBV5-1 | few | TRBD2 | TRBJ2-2
CASSLSDNYGYTF | TGCGCCAGCAGCCTTAGTGATAACTATGGCTACACCTTC | TRBV5-1 | - | - | TRBJ1-2
CASSQGTGSGQYF | TGTGCCAGCAGCCAAGGGACAGGGAGTGGCCAGTACTTC | TRBV3-1/TRBV3-2 | - | TRBD1 | TRBJ2-5
CASSLVGGQDYGYTF | TGTGCCAGCAGCTTAGTTGGGGGCCAAGACTATGGCTACACCTTC | TRBV7-2 | - | - | TRBJ1-2
CASSQIRTSGFPGELFF | TGCGCCAGCAGCCAAATCAGGACTAGCGGATTCCCCGGGGAGCTGTTTTTT | TRBV4-1 | - | TRBD2 | TRBJ2-2
CASRVYRGYSTEAFF | TGTGCCAGCAGGGTTTACCGGGGGTATAGCACTGAAGCTTTCTTT | TRBV2 | once | - | TRBJ1-1
CASRAVASTDTQYF | TGTGCCAGCAGGGCCGTGGCTTCGACAGATACGCAGTATTTT | TRBV3-1/TRBV3-2 | - | - | TRBJ2-3
CATNLAQGGEQYF | TGTGCCACCAACCTGGCACAAGGGGGCGAGCAGTACTTC | TRBV2 | - | - | TRBJ2-7
CASSRITGTGGETQYF | TGTGCCAGCAGCCGTATCACCGGGACAGGGGGAGAGACCCAGTACTTC | TRBV7-9 | - | TRBD1 | TRBJ2-5
CASSGRPPLLF | TGCGCCAGCAGTGGCAGACCTCCACTATTATTT | TRBV10-1 | few | - | TRBJ1-1
CASSSGVGNTIYF | TGTGCCAGCAGTTCCGGGGTTGGAAACACCATATATTTT | TRBV6-5 | - | - | TRBJ1-3
CASSLTGAPNTEAFF | TGTGCCAGCAGCTTAACAGGGGCCCCGAACACTGAAGCTTTCTTT | TRBV7-8 | - | TRBD1 | TRBJ1-1
CASSRGREGYFNEQFF | TGTGCCAGCAGTCGAGGGCGGGAGGGATATTTCAATGAGCAGTTCTTC | TRBV6-7 | once | TRBD2 | TRBJ2-1
CASSPTPLSSYNEQFF | TGTGCCAGCTCACCTACACCATTAAGCTCCTACAATGAGCAGTTCTTC | TRBV18 | few | - | TRBJ2-1
CASSPQRAGANVLTF | TGCGCCAGCAGCCCACAGAGGGCTGGGGCCAACGTCCTGACTTTC | TRBV5-1 | - | - | TRBJ2-6
CASSESHTDEQFF | TGCGCCAGCAGTGAGTCGCATACAGATGAGCAGTTCTTC | TRBV10-1 | - | - | TRBJ2-1
CATSRDRSGWNTEAFF | TGTGCCACCAGCAGAGATCGGTCAGGCTGGAACACTGAAGCTTTCTTT | TRBV15 | - | - | TRBJ1-1
CSVGSGFNSPLHF | TGCAGCGTTGGGTCAGGGTTTAATTCACCCCTCCACTTT | TRBV29-1 | - | - | TRBJ1-6
CASSLRQGASAQHF | TGTGCCAGCAGCTTAAGGCAGGGGGCCTCGGCCCAGCATTTT | TRBV11-2 | - | TRBD1 | TRBJ1-5
CAISVLSSYNEQFF | TGTGCCATCAGTGTCCTCTCCTCCTACAATGAGCAGTTCTTC | TRBV10-3 | - | - | TRBJ2-1
CASSVVETEAFF | TGTGCCAGCAGCGTAGTAGAGACAGAAGCTTTCTTT | TRBV9 | - | - | TRBJ1-1
CASSQGLAGTNEQFF | TGTGCCAGCAGCCAGGGACTAGCGGGAACCAATGAGCAGTTCTTC | TRBV7-9 | few | TRBD2 | TRBJ2-1
CASSAAGGGTSGKSWNEQFF | TGTGCCAGCAGCGCAGCCGGGGGGGGGACTAGCGGTAAATCGTGGAATGAGCAGTTCTTC | TRBV3-1/TRBV3-2 | few | TRBD2 | TRBJ2-1
CASSYVTGSSQPQHF | TGTGCCAGCAGTTACGTTACAGGGTCAAGTCAGCCCCAGCATTTT | TRBV6-2/TRBV6-3 | - | - | TRBJ1-5
CASSLGTGTNTGELFF | TGTGCCAGCAGCTTAGGGACAGGGACTAACACCGGGGAGCTGTTTTTT | TRBV2 | once | TRBD1 | TRBJ2-2
CASSQQGGGNQPQHF | TGTGCCAGCAGCCAACAGGGGGGTGGCAATCAGCCCCAGCATTTT | TRBV6-5 | - | TRBD1 | TRBJ1-5
CASSPQGGARYGYTF | TGTGCCAGCAGTCCCCAAGGGGGCGCCCGTTATGGCTACACCTTC | TRBV6-5 | - | TRBD1 | TRBJ1-2
CATSRDLSGSYEQYF | TGTGCCACCAGCAGAGATCTCAGCGGTTCCTACGAGCAGTACTTC | TRBV15 | once | - | TRBJ2-7
CASSGTGGPTEAFF | TGTGCCAGCAGCGGGACAGGGGGGCCCACTGAAGCTTTCTTT | TRBV2 | - | TRBD1 | TRBJ1-1
CASSETRQGAETQYF | TGTGCCAGCAGTGAAACCAGACAGGGAGCAGAGACCCAGTACTTC | TRBV2 | - | TRBD1 | TRBJ2-5
CASSLSRLYEQYF | TGTGCCAGCAGCTTATCCCGACTGTACGAGCAGTACTTC | TRBV7-8 | - | - | TRBJ2-7
CASSQGRTGDETQYF | TGTGCCAGCAGCCAAGGTCGGACCGGGGATGAGACCCAGTACTTC | TRBV4-2 | - | - | TRBJ2-5
CAISGGGESTNYGYTF | TGTGCCATCAGTGGGGGGGGCGAGTCCACTAACTATGGCTACACCTTC | TRBV10-3 | - | - | TRBJ1-2